The sequence of this T cell receptor beta chain was determined in a study of shared clonotypes between healthy human individuals. Overall study: Two women and a few men aged 18 to 49 made up the donors.

Donors were Caucasian adults residing in Nashville, Tennessee, USA. The germline gives CDR1 KGHSH, CDR2 LQKENI. The CDR3 has 15 residues. Trimming shortened V by 3 bases and J by 0 bases, and 11 bases separated the two germline ends. With respect to this clone: Its antigen is undetermined.

Authors' processing steps: Filtering differed since immunoSEQ provided only junctions, with no quality scores. The data were produced by immunoSEQ multiplex PCR, yet TCRdb's version contains in-frame clones alone and is incomplete. Clone size and V and J calls were adopted from that table, with D and trimming inferred from the DNA. The repertoire includes approximately 98,000 clones, 68% of them detected once, and roughly a quarter sits in the top ten. General study results and limits: The sharing of roughly 5% of naive CD4 clonotypes was seen across a handful of donors.

This sequence originates from a woman in her twenties or thirties in good health. The chain couples TRBV18 to TRBJ1-2; no firm D call. Sequencing input: memory CD8+ T cells sorted from blood. Indicated subset: CD45RO+ cells pooled with CCR7-negative TemRA cells. In nucleotides, the CDR3 is TGTGCCAGCTCACCCATAGACACGTCTAACTATGGCTACACCTTC. Translated, it gives CASSPIDTSNYGYTF.